These 26 T cell receptor beta chains were all obtained from the same sample, sequenced in a study of cytomegalovirus exposure and HLA in healthy donors. The PCR had 60 Vbeta and 13 Jbeta primers. Assay: immunoSEQ multiplex PCR; the TCRdb copy retains only in-frame clones and omits some. The table for this sample gives approximately 120,000 clones. The specimen was PBMCs. The source is a woman in her sixties in good health and CMV-seronegative.

The V and J genes are TRBV5-1 and TRBJ2-1; TRBD2 matches 7 bases. The CDR3 totals 17 residues. Per germline, CDR1 SGHRS and CDR2 YFSETQ. V was clipped by 9 bases and J by 4 bases; unmatched bases: 19. The CDR3: CATKRGGDLGAYNEQFF. The CDR3 region has the DNA TGCGCCACCAAAAGGGGAGGGGACCTAGGGGCATACAATGAGCAGTTCTTC.

The CDR3 DNA reads TGTGCCAGCACGGGAGGAAGCGCCTATGGCTACACCTTC. The encoded protein is CASTGGSAYGYTF. The V call is TRBV28, the J call TRBJ1-2; D gene unclear. The CDR3 runs 13 residues. The V end lost 7 bases, the J end lost 4 bases, and 13 bases lay between the germline ends. Per germline, CDR1 MDHEN and CDR2 SYDVKM.

V is TRBV19 and J is TRBJ1-1; D call uncertain. Looked up from germline, CDR1 is LNHDA and CDR2 is SQIVND (reference sequence). V shed 7 bases and J shed 3 bases, with 12 bases lying between them. The CDR3 contains 13 residues. CDR3 nucleotides: TGTGCCAGTATCCTCCGTGGAGACACTGAAGCTTTCTTT. It yields the protein CASILRGDTEAFF.

The chain uses TRBV5-1 and TRBJ2-3; 11 bases line up with TRBD2. The germline CDR1 and CDR2 sequences are SGHRS and YFSETQ. The CDR3 totals 16 residues. Germline trimming cut 2 bases from V and 6 bases from J; bases unmatched to any gene: 8. The CDR3 loop reads CASSLPGLAAGDTQYF. The CDR3 DNA sequence: TGCGCCAGCAGCTTACCGGGACTAGCGGCCGGGGATACGCAGTATTTT.

V usage is TRBV18 and J usage is TRBJ2-2, with D tentatively TRBD2 (7 bases). CDR1 is KGHSH and CDR2 is LQKENI in the germline V gene. V shed 2 bases and J shed 6 bases, with 13 bases lying between them. This CDR3 is 15 amino acids long. Written as DNA, the CDR3 is TGTGCCAGCTCACCATCGGGGGGCAGGGCCGGGGAGCTGTTTTTT. This codes for CASSPSGGRAGELFF.

The gene calls are TRBV28 and TRBJ2-7, with D perhaps matching TRBD1 (6 bases). Looked up from germline, CDR1 is MDHEN and CDR2 is SYDVKM. The CDR3 extends over 13 amino acids. V shed 3 bases and J shed 10 bases, with 16 bases lying between them. CDR3: CASSFLRRGNQYF. Written as DNA, the CDR3 is TGTGCCAGCAGTTTTTTGCGTAGGGGGAATCAGTACTTC.

The rearrangement links TRBV7-2 to TRBJ1-2; 7 bases are shared with TRBD1. In germline, CDR1 is SGHTA, CDR2 FQGNSA. V lost 5 bases to trimming and J lost 2 bases; unmatched junction nucleotides: 11. There are 16 residues in the CDR3. CDR3 sequence reads: CASSPRTGQYNYGYTF. The CDR3, as DNA: TGTGCCAGCAGCCCCCGGACAGGCCAATACAACTATGGCTACACCTTC. The full variable domain, in which reference TRBV7-2 and TRBJ1-2 provide the parts outside the CDR3, is GAGVSQSPSNKVTEKGKDVELRCDPISGHTALYWYRQSLGQGLEFLIYFQGNSAPDKSGLPSDRFSAERTGGSVSTLTIQRTQQEDSAVYLCASSPRTGQYNYGYTFGSGTRLTVV.

The chain couples TRBV6-1 to TRBJ2-3; the D gene is possibly TRBD1 (5 bases). The CDR3 has 15 residues. From germline, CDR1 is MNHNS and CDR2 SASEGT. V was shortened by 3 bases and J by 6 bases, with 16 bases between the two germline ends. DNA for the CDR3: TGTGCCAGCAGTGATAGAATCCCCCAGGGTGATACGCAGTATTTT. Its translation: CASSDRIPQGDTQYF.

The chain has TRBV6-1 and TRBJ1-4, with D possibly being TRBD1 (6 bases). V was trimmed by 6 bases and J by 3 bases, leaving 14 bases between them. CDR1 MNHNS and CDR2 SASEGT come from the germline V gene. This CDR3 contains 15 residues. The CDR3 reads CASRPTGFANEKLFF. DNA for the CDR3: TGTGCCAGCAGGCCCACAGGGTTCGCTAATGAAAAACTGTTTTTT.

The V and J genes are TRBV27 and TRBJ1-1; D gene unclear. Germline CDR1 is MNHEY and CDR2 is SMNVEV (reference sequence). V shed 1 base and J shed 1 base, with 10 bases lying between them. The CDR3 is 15 residues long. The CDR3 region has the DNA TGTGCCAGCAGTTTATTCGGGGAGGAGAACACTGAAGCTTTCTTT. It specifies CASSLFGEENTEAFF.

This chain joins TRBV28 and TRBJ1-4; 7 bases fit TRBD1. In germline, CDR1 is MDHEN, CDR2 SYDVKM. CDR3 length equals 13 residues. In DNA, the CDR3 is TGTGCGGGGGGCGGGACAGCAAATGAAAAACTGTTTTTT. It encodes CAGGGTANEKLFF.

This chain links TRBV6-5 with TRBJ1-2; 9 nucleotides align to TRBD1. Germline-derived CDR1 and CDR2 are MNHEY and SVGAGI. Trimming cost V 2 bases and J 5 bases; bases outside gene matches: 3. CDR3 length: 14 amino acids. The CDR3: CASSYRGQGYGYTF. The CDR3 DNA reads TGTGCCAGCAGTTACAGAGGACAGGGGTATGGCTACACCTTC.

V usage is TRBV5-6 and J usage is TRBJ1-4, with D tentatively TRBD1 (6 bases). The CDR3 loop spans 17 amino acids. The germline gives CDR1 SGHDT, CDR2 YYEEEE. Trimming took 0 bases from V and 0 from J, leaving 12 bases between them. Here the CDR3 reads CASSLERGSATNEKLFF. CDR3 DNA: TGTGCCAGCAGCTTGGAAAGGGGGTCGGCAACTAATGAAAAACTGTTTTTT.

The chain couples TRBV5-4 to TRBJ2-3, with a tentative D call TRBD2 (7 bases). V was trimmed by 4 bases and J by 4 bases, leaving 16 bases between them. Germline values: CDR1 SGHNT, CDR2 YYREEE (reference sequence). CDR3 length: 15 amino acids. CDR3 nucleotide sequence: TGTGCCAGCAGCCCCTTCGGGGGGCCCCCAGATACGCAGTATTTT. This sequence encodes CASSPFGGPPDTQYF.

The chain couples TRBV7-9 to TRBJ2-1; maybe TRBD1 (8 bases). Trimming pared 5 bases from V and 8 bases from J, leaving 16 bases between. The CDR3 is 14 residues long. Germline assignment: CDR1 SEHNR and CDR2 FQNEAQ (reference sequence). CDR3 region: CASSPRTGRDEQFF. CDR3 sequence (DNA): TGTGCCAGCAGCCCCCGGACAGGGAGGGATGAGCAGTTCTTC.

The genes are TRBV5-1 and TRBJ1-4; possibly TRBD1 for D (5 bases). The germline CDR1 and CDR2 sequences are SGHRS and YFSETQ. Trimming pared 2 bases from V and 2 bases from J, leaving 10 bases between. The CDR3 extends over 15 amino acids. This CDR3 is CASSLGVTTNEKLFF. CDR3 coding DNA: TGCGCCAGCAGCTTAGGGGTAACCACTAATGAAAAACTGTTTTTT.

The chain is built from TRBV9 and TRBJ2-7; no firm D call. V shed 0 bases and J shed 2 bases, with 15 bases lying between them. This CDR3 comprises 16 residues. Germline V gene data show CDR1 as SGDLS and CDR2 as YYNGEE. The CDR3 sequence is CASSVDSSTSTYEQYF. CDR3 sequence (DNA): TGTGCCAGCAGCGTAGATTCCAGTACCTCGACCTACGAGCAGTACTTC.

The chain has TRBV5-4 and TRBJ1-1; 9 bases align to TRBD1. The CDR3 runs 14 residues. CDR1 is SGHNT, CDR2 YYREEE, per germline (reference sequence). V lost 4 bases, J lost 11 bases, and 12 bases stayed unmatched. The CDR3 DNA reads TGTGCCAGCAGCGTTGGGGCCTATGGACAGGGGGCTTTCTTT. Its protein product is CASSVGAYGQGAFF.

The chain is built from TRBV5-6 and TRBJ2-2; D remains ambiguous. V was pared by 1 base and J by 8 bases, with 6 bases between. CDR1 and CDR2 (germline): SGHDT, YYEEEE. The CDR3 covers 12 residues. CDR3 amino acids: CASSLYSGELFF. The CDR3 DNA follows: TGTGCCAGCAGCTTGTACTCGGGGGAGCTGTTTTTT.

The V call is TRBV2, the J call TRBJ1-1; D not resolved. Germline V gene data show CDR1 as SNHLY and CDR2 as FYNNEI. Trimming took off 5 bases at V and 2 bases at J, with 9 bases between the two ends. CDR3 length: 13 residues. CDR3 amino acids: CASSNTGNTEAFF. CDR3 sequence (DNA): TGTGCCAGCAGTAATACGGGAAACACTGAAGCTTTCTTT.

V and J are TRBV7-3 and TRBJ2-1; 9 bases fit TRBD2. Unmatched junction bases numbered 9, after V lost 0 bases and J lost 6 bases. CDR3 length: 17 residues. Germline CDR1 reads SGHTA; CDR2 reads FQGTGA. CDR3 in amino acids: CASSLTVLSGGFNEQFF. The CDR3 coding sequence is TGTGCCAGCAGCTTAACGGTGTTAAGCGGGGGGTTCAATGAGCAGTTCTTC.

CDR3 residues: CASSLSGSYEQYF. CDR3 coding DNA: TGTGCCAGCAGCTTAAGCGGGAGTTACGAGCAGTACTTC. The genes are TRBV7-9 and TRBJ2-7, with 8 bases that match TRBD2. V shed 2 bases and J 4 bases; nucleotides not matched to a gene: 1. The length of the CDR3 is 13 residues. The germline V gene has CDR1 SEHNR and CDR2 FQNEAQ (reference sequence).

The rearrangement links TRBV11-2 to TRBJ2-6; no firm D call. The CDR3 totals 16 residues. Germline assignment: CDR1 SGHAT and CDR2 FQNNGV. V gave up 1 base and J gave up 0 bases, with 7 bases separating them. CDR3 bases: TGTGCCAGCAGCTTAGGCCCAGGCTCTGGGGCCAACGTCCTGACTTTC. It codes for CASSLGPGSGANVLTF. The whole variable domain, filled in from reference TRBV11-2 and TRBJ2-6, reads EAGVAQSPRYKIIEKRQSVAFWCNPISGHATLYWYQQILGQGPKLLIQFQNNGVVDDSQLPKDRFSAERLKGVDSTLKIQPAKLEDSAVYLCASSLGPGSGANVLTFGAGSRLTVL.

This chain uses TRBV19 with TRBJ2-7; 10 bases match TRBD2. The CDR3 loop spans 16 amino acids. With V trimmed by 6 bases and J by 5 bases, 13 bases remained unmatched. CDR1 LNHDA and CDR2 SQIVND come from the germline V gene (reference sequence). CDR3 nucleotides: TGTGCCAGTAGGCCGGAAGCCGGGACTAGCGCCAACGAGCAGTACTTC. This codes for CASRPEAGTSANEQYF.

The CDR3 DNA follows: TGTGCCAGCAGCTGGACAGCCTACGAGCAGTACTTC. Its protein product is CASSWTAYEQYF. The chain uses TRBV5-5 and TRBJ2-7, with D possibly being TRBD1 (6 bases). Germline V lookup: CDR1 SGHKS, CDR2 YYEKEE (reference sequence). The CDR3 loop spans 12 amino acids. The germline V and J ends were trimmed by 3 bases and 2 bases, with 6 bases remaining between them.

The chain employs TRBV6-4 and TRBJ2-2, with a possible D match to TRBD2 (6 bases). Germline V gene sequence: CDR1 MRHNA, CDR2 SNTAGT. There are 16 residues in the CDR3. V lost 6 bases, J lost 0 bases, and 14 bases lay in between. The CDR3 loop reads CASSESPGANTGELFF. Here the CDR3 DNA reads TGTGCCAGCAGCGAATCCCCGGGAGCGAACACCGGGGAGCTGTTTTTT.